This TCR beta chain was identified in a study of T cells in Graves' hyperthyroidism and ophthalmopathy. Germline trimming cut 4 bases from V and 4 bases from J; bases unmatched to any gene: 9. CDR1 SGHTA and CDR2 FQGTGA come from the germline V gene. This CDR3 is 16 amino acids long. RNA transcripts served as the template for amplifying TCR beta CDR3 regions. The HTBI primer set drove a first-round RT-PCR of the TCR CDR3. TCRdb fed the multiplex PCR reads into MiXCR, producing one record per CDR3 protein. The sample records about 590,000 distinct CDR3 sequences, roughly 14% being singletons. Graves' hyperthyroidism was deemed stable absent ophthalmopathy progression within 18 months. At least ten counts were recorded for this clonotype.

Sequencing used blood. The TCR comes from a woman aged 25 to 45 with Graves' hyperthyroidism. The chain couples TRBV7-3 to TRBJ2-1; 8 nucleotides match TRBD2. The CDR3 region is CASSSRAGVRYNEQFF. The CDR3 DNA is TGTGCCAGCAGCTCCCGAGCGGGAGTCAGGTACAATGAGCAGTTCTTC.